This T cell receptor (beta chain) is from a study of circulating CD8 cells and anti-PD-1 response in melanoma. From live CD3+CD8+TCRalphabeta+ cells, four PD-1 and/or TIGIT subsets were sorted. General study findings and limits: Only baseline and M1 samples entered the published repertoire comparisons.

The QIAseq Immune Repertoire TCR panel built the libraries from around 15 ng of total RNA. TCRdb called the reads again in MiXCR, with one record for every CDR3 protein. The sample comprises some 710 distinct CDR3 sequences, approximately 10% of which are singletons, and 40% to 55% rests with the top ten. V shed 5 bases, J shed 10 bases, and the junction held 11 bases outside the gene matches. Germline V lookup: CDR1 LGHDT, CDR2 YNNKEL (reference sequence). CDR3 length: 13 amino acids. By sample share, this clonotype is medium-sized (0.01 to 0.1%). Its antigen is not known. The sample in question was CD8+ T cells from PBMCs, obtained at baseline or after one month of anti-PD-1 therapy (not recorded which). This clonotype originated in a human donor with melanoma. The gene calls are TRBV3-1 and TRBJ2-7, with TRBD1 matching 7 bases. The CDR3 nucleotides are TGTGCCAGCAGCGAGCCTGGACAGGAAGTACAGTACTTC. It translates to CASSEPGQEVQYF.